The present T cell receptor beta chain was sequenced within a study of blood T cell repertoires in COVID-19. Turning to the study itself: Sites across the United States, Italy and Spain contributed samples from acute and convalescent COVID-19. PBMCs, B-cell-depleted T cells, or T cells were the source of the cDNA or gDNA that made up the material.

Authors' analysis steps: Amplification from reference gene primers served as the basis for estimated nucleated cell counts. Produced via immunoSEQ multiplex PCR; TCRdb's table is partial and in-frame only. Clonal size and the V and J genes are those of that table, whereas D and trimming came from the DNA. The sample has some 100,000 clones; under 80% are singletons. This clone came up a few times. This CDR3 region has 15 residues. CDR1 SGHAT and CDR2 FQNNGV come from the germline V gene. V shed 5 bases, J shed 3 bases, and the junction held 3 bases outside the gene matches. Enrolment of Seattle patients took place during active infection, and they were followed longitudinally.

The chain links TRBV11-2 to TRBJ2-4; 11 nucleotides align to TRBD1. This TCR was sampled from a man between 65 and 85 years old with COVID-19, enrolled during active disease. The source material was peripheral blood. The CDR3 protein is CASSPGQGGKNIQYF. CDR3 nucleotides: TGTGCCAGCAGCCCGGGACAGGGGGGCAAAAACATTCAGTACTTC.